This T cell receptor (beta chain) was recovered during a study of T cell clones after liver transplantation. Study-level information: A pre-transplant mixed lymphocyte reaction with TCRbeta sequencing defined graft-donor-reactive clones followed in post-transplant blood. Without induction therapy, subjects received standard immunosuppression until 12-24 months post-transplant. Samples came pre-transplant, pre-randomization before withdrawal, and post-randomization after withdrawal ended.

The data were produced by immunoSEQ multiplex PCR, yet TCRdb's version contains in-frame clones alone and is incomplete. The repertoire holds tens of thousands of clones, with over 70% as singletons. There are a few counts of this clone. Other DNA sequences in this specimen translate into the identical CDR3. CDR1 is GTSNPN, CDR2 SVGIG, per germline (reference sequence). Germline trimming cut 1 base from V and 5 bases from J; bases unmatched to any gene: 2. The CDR3 has 13 residues. The source of this sequence is a human donor who received a liver transplant. The chain joins TRBV30 to TRBJ1-2; 9 nucleotides agree with TRBD1. This material consisted of CD4+ T cells from blood, taken before liver transplant. This chain's CDR3 is CAWSGTGAYGYTF. The CDR3, as DNA: TGTGCCTGGAGTGGGACAGGGGCTTATGGCTACACCTTC.